The 17 T cell receptor beta chains given below trace back to one sample, sequenced in a study of long-term antiretroviral therapy in people with HIV. The immunoSEQ assay was v3.0, run at survey level. Produced via immunoSEQ multiplex PCR; TCRdb's table is partial and in-frame only. The sample carries about 33,000 clones, about 96% recorded once. Material: unsorted PBMCs, obtained approximately 6.6 years after starting antiretroviral therapy. Receptors were obtained from a man younger than 45 with HIV.

The chain joins TRBV5-1 to TRBJ1-1; possible D gene TRBD1, 5 bases. Germline loops: CDR1 SGHRS, CDR2 YFSETQ. This CDR3 is built from 15 residues. The V end lost 2 bases, the J end lost 0 bases, and 11 bases lay between the germline ends. CDR3 DNA: TGCGCCAGCAGCTTCGGGACTAACCTGAACACTGAAGCTTTCTTT. It is translated as CASSFGTNLNTEAFF. The complete variable domain, with remaining parts taken from reference TRBV5-1 and TRBJ1-1, reads KAGVTQTPRYLIKTRGQQVTLSCSPISGHRSVSWYQQTPGQGLQFLFEYFSETQRNKGNFPGRFSGRQFSNSRSEMNVSTLELGDSALYLCASSFGTNLNTEAFFGQGTRLTVV.

V usage is TRBV6-6 and J usage is TRBJ2-5, with D unresolved. There are 14 residues in the CDR3. Trimming removed 2 bases at V and 5 bases at J, with 12 bases between. The V gene's germline CDR1 is MNHNY and CDR2 SVGAGI (reference sequence). CDR3 sequence: CASSYGQVGETQYF. The CDR3 bases are TGTGCCAGCAGTTACGGCCAGGTTGGGGAGACCCAGTACTTC.

The chain employs TRBV2 and TRBJ2-1; TRBD2 agrees at 11 bases. V shed 5 bases and J 2 bases; nucleotides not matched to a gene: 2. The germline gives CDR1 SNHLY, CDR2 FYNNEI. CDR3 length: 15 residues. The CDR3 DNA reads as TGTGCCAGCAGTCCGGGACTAGCGGCCTACAATGAGCAGTTCTTC. It encodes CASSPGLAAYNEQFF.

The chain carries TRBV7-3 and TRBJ1-1, with 10 bases matching TRBD1. The CDR3 totals 16 residues. The V and J ends lost 1 base and 0 bases, in that order; junction bases with no gene match: 2. Looked up from germline, CDR1 is SGHTA and CDR2 is FQGTGA. The CDR3 nucleotides are TGTGCCAGCAGCTTAAGGGACAGGGGAATGAACACTGAAGCTTTCTTT. Translated, it gives CASSLRDRGMNTEAFF.

The chain carries TRBV7-2 and TRBJ2-1, with 8 nucleotides matching TRBD2. There are 17 residues in the CDR3. V trimming: 0 bases; J trimming: 9 bases; junction bases outside the gene matches: 13. The germline gives CDR1 SGHTA, CDR2 FQGNSA. CDR3 region: CASSLATPAGGSGEQFF. The CDR3 DNA follows: TGTGCCAGCAGCTTAGCCACTCCGGCGGGGGGTTCGGGTGAGCAGTTCTTC.

V gene TRBV7-6 combines with J gene TRBJ2-3; TRBD1 matches at 9 bases. The CDR3 extends over 15 amino acids. J lost 4 bases, V lost 3 bases, and 5 bases had no gene match. Germline lookup yields CDR1 SGHVS and CDR2 FNYEAQ. The CDR3 sequence: CASSFGQGRADTQYF. Here the CDR3 DNA reads TGTGCCAGCAGCTTCGGACAGGGGAGGGCAGATACGCAGTATTTT.

The chain combines TRBV25-1 with TRBJ2-7, with D hard to call. The germline gives CDR1 MGHDK, CDR2 SYGVNS. CDR3 length: 12 residues. The ends were cut back, 4 bases at V and 3 bases at J, with 7 bases in the middle. Here the CDR3 reads CASSVGGYEQYF. CDR3 nucleotide sequence: TGTGCCAGCAGTGTAGGCGGCTACGAGCAGTACTTC.

The chain is built from TRBV6-1 and TRBJ2-5, with 12 bases identical to TRBD1. This CDR3 is 13 amino acids long. The ends lost 11 bases at V and 5 bases at J; junction bases unmatched: 6. The germline V gene has CDR1 MNHNS and CDR2 SASEGT. CDR3 residues: CAGTGGARETQYF. The CDR3 coding sequence is TGTGCCGGGACAGGGGGCGCTCGGGAGACCCAGTACTTC.

V gene TRBV5-6 combines with J gene TRBJ2-7, with D perhaps TRBD1 (5 bases). The CDR3 is 14 amino acids. Germline assignment: CDR1 SGHDT and CDR2 YYEEEE. The germline V and J ends were trimmed by 0 bases and 0 bases, with 7 bases remaining between them. The DNA of the CDR3 is TGTGCCAGCAGCTTGGGACAGCACTCCTACGAGCAGTACTTC. This codes for CASSLGQHSYEQYF.

The gene calls are TRBV21-1 and TRBJ2-1; TRBD2 was called by the table and not checked on the DNA. TRBV21-1 is an annotated pseudogene. The CDR3 runs to 18 residues. Written as DNA, the CDR3 is TGTGCCAGCAGCACAAGGCCAGTACTAGCGGGCTCCTACAATGAGCAGTTCTTC. Its protein product is CASSTRPVLAGSYNEQFF.

This chain links TRBV7-8 with TRBJ1-4; D gene unclear. The germline V and J ends were trimmed by 5 bases and 7 bases, with 20 bases remaining between them. CDR1 is SGHVS, CDR2 FQNEAQ, per germline. The CDR3 contains 16 residues. As DNA, the CDR3 is TGTGCCAGCAGCCAGTTCCGGGCCACTTCAGGTGAAAAACTGTTTTTT. Translation: CASSQFRATSGEKLFF.

The V and J genes are TRBV4-3 and TRBJ1-1, with D uncertain. Trimming removed 1 base from V and 7 bases from J, with 13 bases in between. Germline-derived CDR1 and CDR2 are LGHNA and YSLEER. This CDR3 is 14 amino acids long. This CDR3 is CASSQVGVWGEAFF. The CDR3 DNA reads as TGCGCCAGCAGCCAAGTAGGAGTCTGGGGTGAAGCTTTCTTT.

This clone was picked up one time. V is TRBV6-5 and J is TRBJ1-1; D unresolved. CDR1 MNHEY and CDR2 SVGAGI come from the germline V gene. V lost 8 bases and J lost 4, with 11 bases in between. The CDR3 sequence is 12 residues long. The CDR3 bases are TGTGCCAGCGCCCGTGGTGGCACTGAAGCTTTCTTT. As protein: CASARGGTEAFF.

The chain has TRBV19 and TRBJ1-1, with a possible D match to TRBD1 (5 bases). V lost 6 bases, J lost 4 bases, and 18 bases lay in between. Germline V gives CDR1 LNHDA, CDR2 SQIVND (reference sequence). The CDR3 totals 15 residues. The CDR3 bases are TGTGCCAGTAGGCCCCTGACAGCCAAGGGCACTGAAGCTTTCTTT. Translated, it gives CASRPLTAKGTEAFF.

The chain is built from TRBV10-3 and TRBJ2-7, with 7 bases lining up with TRBD1. The germline V gene has CDR1 ENHRY and CDR2 SYGVKD. V shed 7 bases and J 4 bases; nucleotides not matched to a gene: 7. The CDR3 extends over 13 amino acids. CDR3 nucleotide sequence: TGTGCCATCATGCAGGGGGTTACTTACGAGCAGTACTTC. It is translated as CAIMQGVTYEQYF.

The chain employs TRBV6-5 and TRBJ2-2, with 7 nucleotides matching TRBD1. The CDR3 loop spans 13 amino acids. The germline V gene has CDR1 MNHEY and CDR2 SVGAGI. Trimming took 7 bases from V and 3 from J; bases not matched to a gene: 2. This CDR3 is CASMRGHTGELFF. DNA for the CDR3: TGTGCCAGCATGAGGGGGCACACCGGGGAGCTGTTTTTT.

The chain joins TRBV19 to TRBJ1-1; D gene uncertain. The V gene's germline CDR1 is LNHDA and CDR2 SQIVND (reference sequence). The CDR3 spans 11 residues. With 8 bases removed from V and 9 bases from J, the gap between germline ends came to 13 bases. CDR3 nucleotides: TGTGCCAGTGGGGAGGCCTGGAAAGCTTTCTTT. Its protein is CASGEAWKAFF.